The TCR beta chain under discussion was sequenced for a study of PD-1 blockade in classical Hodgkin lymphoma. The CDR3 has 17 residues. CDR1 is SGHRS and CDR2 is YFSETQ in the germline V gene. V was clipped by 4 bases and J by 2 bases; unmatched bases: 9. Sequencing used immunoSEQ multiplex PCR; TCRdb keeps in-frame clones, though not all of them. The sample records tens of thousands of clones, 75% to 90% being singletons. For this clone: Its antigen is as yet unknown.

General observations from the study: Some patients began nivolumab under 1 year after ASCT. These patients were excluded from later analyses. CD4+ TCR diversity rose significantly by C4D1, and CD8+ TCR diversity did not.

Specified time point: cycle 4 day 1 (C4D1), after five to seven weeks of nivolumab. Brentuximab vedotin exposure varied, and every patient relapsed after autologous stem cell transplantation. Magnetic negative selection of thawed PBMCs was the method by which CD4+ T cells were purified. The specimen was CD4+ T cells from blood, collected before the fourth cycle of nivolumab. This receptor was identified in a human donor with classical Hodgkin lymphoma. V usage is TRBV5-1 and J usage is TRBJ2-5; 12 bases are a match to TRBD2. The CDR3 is CASSATPSGGGQETQYF. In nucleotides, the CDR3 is TGCGCCAGCAGCGCTACACCTAGCGGGGGGGGACAAGAGACCCAGTACTTC.